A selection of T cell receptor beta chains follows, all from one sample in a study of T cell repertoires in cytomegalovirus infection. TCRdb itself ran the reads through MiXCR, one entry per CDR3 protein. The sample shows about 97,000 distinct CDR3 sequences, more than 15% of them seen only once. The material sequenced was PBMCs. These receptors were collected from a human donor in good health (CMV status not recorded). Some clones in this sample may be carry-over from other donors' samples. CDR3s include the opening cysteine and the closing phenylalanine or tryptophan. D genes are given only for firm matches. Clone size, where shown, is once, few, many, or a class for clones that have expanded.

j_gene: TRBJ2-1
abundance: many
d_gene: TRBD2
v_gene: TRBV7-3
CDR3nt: TGTGCCAGCAGCGCCGGGACTAGCGGCTACAATGAGCAGTTCTTC
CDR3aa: CASSAGTSGYNEQFF

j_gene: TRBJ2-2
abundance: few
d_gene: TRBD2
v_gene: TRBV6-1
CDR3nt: TGTGCCAGCAGTTACCCACCAAGCGGGACGAACACCGGGGAGCTGTTTTTT
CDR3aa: CASSYPPSGTNTGELFF

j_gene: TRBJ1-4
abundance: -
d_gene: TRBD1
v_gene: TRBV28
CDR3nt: TGTGCCAGCAGCCCCTGGGACAGGCCTAATGAAAAACTGTTTTTT
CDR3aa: CASSPWDRPNEKLFF

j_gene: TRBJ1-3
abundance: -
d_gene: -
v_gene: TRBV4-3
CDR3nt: TGCGCCAGCAGCCAAGATAGGACGGACTCTGGAAACACCATATATTTT
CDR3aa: CASSQDRTDSGNTIYF

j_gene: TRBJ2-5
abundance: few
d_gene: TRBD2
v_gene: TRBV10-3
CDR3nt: TGTGCCATCAGTAACCCCTCGGCGGGAGGAGAGACCCAGTACTTC
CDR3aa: CAISNPSAGGETQYF

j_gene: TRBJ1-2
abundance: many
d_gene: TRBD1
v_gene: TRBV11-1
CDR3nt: TGTGCCAGCAGGTCCCCCGGGGACAGCGGTTTCGATGGCTACACCTTC
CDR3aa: CASRSPGDSGFDGYTF

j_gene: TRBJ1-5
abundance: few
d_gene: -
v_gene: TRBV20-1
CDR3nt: TGCAGTGCTAGAGATGGCCTTGTCTTCCAGCCCCAGCATTTT
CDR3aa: CSARDGLVFQPQHF

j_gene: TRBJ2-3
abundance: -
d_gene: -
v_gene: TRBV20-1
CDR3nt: TGCAGTGCTCCTCCTGGCGGGGCAGATACGCAGTATTTT
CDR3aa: CSAPPGGADTQYF

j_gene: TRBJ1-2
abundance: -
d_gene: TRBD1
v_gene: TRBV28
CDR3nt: TGTGCCAGCACCTTTGGGGACAGGAACTATGGCTACACCTTC
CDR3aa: CASTFGDRNYGYTF

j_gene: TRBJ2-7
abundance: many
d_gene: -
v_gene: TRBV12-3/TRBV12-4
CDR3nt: TGTGCCAGCAGTTTAAGAGGGGAGGTCGACGAGCAGTACTTC
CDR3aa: CASSLRGEVDEQYF

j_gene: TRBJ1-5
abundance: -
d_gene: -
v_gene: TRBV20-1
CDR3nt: TGCAGTGCTAGAGATCCAAGTTATAGCAATCAGCCCCAGCATTTT
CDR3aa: CSARDPSYSNQPQHF

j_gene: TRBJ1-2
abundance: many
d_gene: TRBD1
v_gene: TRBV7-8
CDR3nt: TGTGCCAGCAGCCCCTCTGACAGGGGGGCTTATGGCTACACCTTC
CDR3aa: CASSPSDRGAYGYTF

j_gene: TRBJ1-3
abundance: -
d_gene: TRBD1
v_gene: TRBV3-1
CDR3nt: TGTGCCAGCAGCTCGGACAGGCCCTCTGGAAACACCATATATTTT
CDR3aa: CASSSDRPSGNTIYF

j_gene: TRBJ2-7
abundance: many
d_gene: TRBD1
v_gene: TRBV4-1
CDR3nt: TGCGCCAGCAGCCATCACGGGGACAGGGCCCTGAAGGGGCAGTACTTC
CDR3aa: CASSHHGDRALKGQYF

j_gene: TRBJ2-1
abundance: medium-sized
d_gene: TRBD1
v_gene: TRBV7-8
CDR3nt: TGTGCCAGCAGCTCGATTCGGGGACAGGGTATTTCCAATGAGCAGTTCTTC
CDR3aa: CASSSIRGQGISNEQFF